Shown below are 23 T cell receptor beta chains from a single sample sequenced in a study of CD8+ T cells in alopecia areata listed by TCRdb under 2018. According to the study, the label for this sample's time point signals: baseline before oral tofacitinib. The protocol used for the library was the immunoSEQ multiplex PCR assay. For TCR sequencing, RNA was extracted from every sample and reverse transcribed into cDNA to serve as template. In TCRdb, the immuneACCESS table is reduced to in-frame sequences with V and J assigned. These tables do not hold every clone; where another copy was compared, an unresolved V gene accounts for under half, and the others remain unexplained. The sample table shows around 50,000 clones, and 90% to 97% are seen once. The ten largest account for 20% to 30% of the sample. This sample comprised CD8+ T cells sorted from blood, obtained at week 0. All receptors come from a human donor with alopecia areata.

The genes are TRBV25-1 and TRBJ2-7; maybe TRBD2 (6 bases). From germline, CDR1 is MGHDK and CDR2 SYGVNS. Trimming cost V 1 base and J 4 bases, with 14 bases left between them. This CDR3 has 15 residues. CDR3 sequence (DNA): TGTGCCAGCAGTGAATTTGGGGGAGGAGGATACGAGCAGTACTTC. Its translation: CASSEFGGGGYEQYF.

The chain uses TRBV4-1 and TRBJ2-3, with D unclear. The V gene lost 4 bases and the J gene lost 0 bases, with 8 bases spanning the gap. Germline CDR1 MGHRA, CDR2 YSYEKL. This CDR3 comprises 14 residues. CDR3 region: CASSPTTSTDTQYF. The CDR3 DNA reads as TGCGCCAGCAGCCCTACCACTAGCACAGATACGCAGTATTTT.

The genes are TRBV2 and TRBJ2-1, with 7 nucleotides matching TRBD2. Germline V gene sequence: CDR1 SNHLY, CDR2 FYNNEI. This CDR3 contains 14 residues. The V segment lost 7 bases and the J segment 5 bases; nucleotides outside the gene matches: 8. The CDR3 DNA reads as TGTGCCAGCACTGACGGGGGGACGAACAATGAGCAGTTCTTC. Encoded protein: CASTDGGTNNEQFF.

The chain combines TRBV27 with TRBJ2-5; D gene ambiguous. Germline CDR1 and CDR2: MNHEY and SMNVEV (reference sequence). The CDR3 has 11 amino acids. Trimming cost V 2 bases and J 5 bases, with 3 bases left between them. The CDR3 DNA follows: TGTGCCAGCAGTTTAGGGGAGACCCAGTACTTC. This translates into CASSLGETQYF.

This clone has only a few counts. The chain links TRBV23-1 to TRBJ2-3, with D uncertain. TRBV23-1 is labeled an ORF, and its function is uncertain. CDR3 size: 11 residues. The V end lost 6 bases, the J end lost 1 base, and 2 bases lay between the germline ends. The CDR3 DNA follows: TGCGCCAGCAGGCGCACAGATACGCAGTATTTT. This translates into CASRRTDTQYF.

The rearrangement uses TRBV4-3 and TRBJ1-4; D might be TRBD1 (5 bases). The CDR3 is made up of 14 amino acids. The germline V gene encodes CDR1 LGHNA and CDR2 YSLEER. Trimming left V 3 bases short and J 5 bases short, with 10 bases between. CDR3 nucleotides: TGCGCCAGCAGCCAGGTGGGGGGAAATGAAAAACTGTTTTTT. Residues: CASSQVGGNEKLFF.

V is TRBV29-1 and J is TRBJ2-1, with 7 bases matching TRBD1. Germline V CDR1 and CDR2: SQVTM, ANQGSEA. Trimming cost V 7 bases and J 3 bases; bases outside gene matches: 6. This CDR3 has 13 residues. CDR3 bases: TGCAGCGCCCGGGACAGTGACTACAATGAGCAGTTCTTC. Translating it yields CSARDSDYNEQFF.

The chain combines TRBV2 with TRBJ1-5, with 9 bases fitting TRBD1. The CDR3 is 15 amino acids. Trimming at V came to 7 bases and at J to 4 bases, leaving 8 bases not matched to a gene. Germline lookup yields CDR1 SNHLY and CDR2 FYNNEI. The CDR3 coding sequence is TGTGCCAGCACCTACTACAGGGGGCCTAATCAGCCCCAGCATTTT. Protein: CASTYYRGPNQPQHF.

The gene calls are TRBV7-3 and TRBJ2-3; D not certain. Trimming removed 1 base at V and 6 bases at J, with 8 bases between. The CDR3 is 13 amino acids. Per germline, CDR1 SGHTA and CDR2 FQGTGA. CDR3 DNA: TGTGCCAGCAGCTTAAGCTGGGGTGATACGCAGTATTTT. This sequence encodes CASSLSWGDTQYF.

The rearrangement links TRBV11-3 to TRBJ2-4, with unresolved D. The CDR3 consists of 13 residues. Trimming left V 5 bases short and J 6 bases short, with 11 bases between. Germline V CDR1 and CDR2: SGHNT, YENEEA. DNA for the CDR3: TGTGCCAGCAGCCCCAGGAACGGAAACATTCAGTACTTC. It specifies CASSPRNGNIQYF. The whole variable domain, filled in from reference TRBV11-3 and TRBJ2-4, reads EAGVVQSPRYKIIEKKQPVAFWCNPISGHNTLYWYLQNLGQGPELLIRYENEEAVDDSQLPKDRFSAERLKGVDSTLKIQPAELGDSAVYLCASSPRNGNIQYFGAGTRLSVL.

The CDR3 DNA follows: TGCGCCAGCAGCCAAAGTGTGACCTACGAGCAGTACTTC. Translating gives CASSQSVTYEQYF. V gene TRBV4-3 combines with J gene TRBJ2-7; D is ambiguous. The CDR3 is 13 residues long. The germline CDR1 and CDR2 sequences are LGHNA and YSLEER. V was cut by 2 bases and J by 2 bases, with 7 bases left in between.

This clone was recorded once. The V gene is TRBV20-1, the J gene TRBJ2-4; D call uncertain. The ends were cut back, 2 bases at V and 8 bases at J, with 7 bases in the middle. CDR3 length: 11 amino acids. From germline, CDR1 is DFQATT and CDR2 SNEGSKA (reference sequence). The CDR3 reads CSARSVYIQYF. CDR3 sequence (DNA): TGCAGTGCTAGATCTGTCTACATTCAGTACTTC.

The chain carries TRBV6-5 and TRBJ2-1; 7 positions agree with TRBD1. The CDR3 consists of 15 residues. Germline CDR1 MNHEY, CDR2 SVGAGI. After removal of 0 bases from V and 2 bases from J, the junction contained 1 base not matched to a gene. Here the CDR3 DNA reads TGTGCCAGCAGTTACTCAGGGGGCGCCTACAATGAGCAGTTCTTC. It yields the protein CASSYSGGAYNEQFF.

This chain links TRBV25-1 with TRBJ2-3, with 10 bases fitting TRBD2. V lost 6 bases, J lost 5 bases, and 14 bases stayed unmatched. This CDR3 spans 17 amino acids. From germline, CDR1 is MGHDK and CDR2 SYGVNS. CDR3 in DNA: TGTGCCAGCAGCCCCCCTCCGAGACTAGCGGGTCAAGATACGCAGTATTTT. Amino acids: CASSPPPRLAGQDTQYF.

This clone was seen once. The V and J genes are TRBV13 and TRBJ2-7; 8 bases are a match to TRBD2. The CDR3 consists of 16 residues. Trimming cost V 5 bases and J 4 bases; bases outside gene matches: 13. Germline loops: CDR1 PRHDT, CDR2 FYEKMQ (reference sequence). CDR3 coding DNA: TGTGCCAGCAGCCCTCGGGGGGGGGCCTTTAGTTACGAGCAGTACTTC. Its protein product is CASSPRGGAFSYEQYF. The complete variable domain, with remaining parts taken from reference TRBV13 and TRBJ2-7, reads AAGVIQSPRHLIKEKRETATLKCYPIPRHDTVYWYQQGPGQDPQFLISFYEKMQSDKGSIPDRFSAQQFSDYHSELNMSSLELGDSALYFCASSPRGGAFSYEQYFGPGTRLTVT.

V is TRBV4-1 and J is TRBJ2-7; 8 positions match TRBD2. V was clipped by 0 bases and J by 0 bases; unmatched bases: 1. CDR1 and CDR2 from the germline V gene are MGHRA and YSYEKL. This CDR3 comprises 15 residues. This CDR3 is CASSQDGTSSYEQYF. The CDR3 DNA follows: TGCGCCAGCAGCCAAGATGGGACTAGCTCCTACGAGCAGTACTTC.

This chain connects TRBV4-2 to TRBJ2-5; D remains unclear. The V gene's germline CDR1 is LGHNA and CDR2 YNFKEQ. Trimming stripped 0 bases from V and 3 bases from J, with 8 bases between. The CDR3 is 14 amino acids. The CDR3 protein is CASSQESVEETQYF. In DNA form, the CDR3 reads TGTGCCAGCAGCCAAGAATCGGTAGAAGAGACCCAGTACTTC.

The V and J genes are TRBV7-9 and TRBJ2-1; D is perhaps TRBD2 (6 bases). This CDR3 region has 15 residues. Trimming pared 4 bases from V and 5 bases from J, leaving 15 bases between. Germline CDR1 reads SEHNR; CDR2 reads FQNEAQ (reference sequence). This CDR3 is CASSSPAGTNNEQFF. In DNA form, the CDR3 reads TGTGCCAGCAGCTCCCCCGCGGGGACGAACAATGAGCAGTTCTTC.

The chain is built from TRBV7-6 and TRBJ1-1; 7 bases are shared with TRBD1. The germline gives CDR1 SGHVS, CDR2 FNYEAQ. The V and J ends lost 1 base and 4 bases, in that order; junction bases with no gene match: 6. The length of the CDR3 is 15 residues. The CDR3 nucleotides read TGTGCCAGCAGCTTAGAAGTAGGGGGCGTCACTGAAGCTTTCTTT. Its protein product is CASSLEVGGVTEAFF.

The V gene is TRBV4-1, the J gene TRBJ2-7, with D tentatively TRBD1 (5 bases). The CDR3 consists of 14 residues. CDR1 is MGHRA, CDR2 YSYEKL, per germline. V lost 0 bases and J 4 bases, leaving 10 bases between the germline ends. As DNA, the CDR3 is TGCGCCAGCAGCCAAGAGATGGGGCCTTACGAGCAGTACTTC. Translation: CASSQEMGPYEQYF.

The rearrangement links TRBV19 to TRBJ2-7, with D possibly being TRBD2 (6 bases). V lost 5 bases, J lost 0 bases, and 11 bases lay in between. The CDR3 loop spans 14 amino acids. Per germline, CDR1 LNHDA and CDR2 SQIVND (reference sequence). CDR3 region: CASSLAGPSYEQYF. The CDR3 bases are TGTGCCAGTAGTTTGGCGGGGCCCTCCTACGAGCAGTACTTC.

Only one count was recorded for this clone. CDR3 residues: CASSLGTAGNTIYF. CDR3 DNA sequence: TGTGCCAGCAGCTTGGGGACAGCAGGAAACACCATATATTTT. The V gene is TRBV5-6, the J gene TRBJ1-3, with D possibly TRBD1 on 6 matching bases. V was cut by 0 bases and J by 4 bases, with 8 bases left in between. The CDR3 runs to 14 residues. Germline lookup yields CDR1 SGHDT and CDR2 YYEEEE.

This clone was seen once. The genes are TRBV4-1 and TRBJ2-7; D gene uncertain. This CDR3 is built from 13 residues. V was shortened by 3 bases and J by 3 bases, with 9 bases between the two germline ends. Germline loops: CDR1 MGHRA, CDR2 YSYEKL. The CDR3 DNA reads as TGCGCCAGCAGCCAGCAGGCGAGCTACGAGCAGTACTTC. It is translated as CASSQQASYEQYF.